This T cell receptor (beta chain) is drawn from a study of CD8 T cells in ankylosing spondylitis. Study-level points and caveats: Reportedly, matched ankylosing spondylitis synovial fluid was significantly enriched for disease-linked clones. A TCR beta motif of several highly homologous variants seemed to mark ankylosing spondylitis blood. Clones linked to the disease showed a CD8+ phenotype. They occurred at relatively low frequencies in peripheral blood.

This clonotype showed up many times. Its antigen is unidentified. TCRdb ran MiXCR on the 5' RACE reads and lists one entry per CDR3 protein. The table shows fewer than 250,000 distinct CDR3 sequences, with roughly a tenth occurring only once. CDR1 MDHEN and CDR2 SYDVKM come from the germline V gene. The V and J ends lost 3 bases and 4 bases respectively, with 17 bases between them. The CDR3 sequence is 16 residues long. This receptor was identified in a male donor with ankylosing spondylitis or in good health (not recorded which). What was sequenced was blood, either unsorted or a sorted T cell fraction (not recorded which). The V and J genes are TRBV28 and TRBJ2-3; weak D call: TRBD1 (6 bases). CDR3 in DNA: TGTGCCAGCAGTTTCCCACCGACAGGAGGAGCAGATACGCAGTATTTT. Protein product: CASSFPPTGGADTQYF.